The T cell receptor beta chain described here comes from a study of T cells in Graves' hyperthyroidism and ophthalmopathy. Study conclusions and caveats: Ophthalmopathy, which appeared later, was predicted by the model a median approximately six months before onset.

Authors of the study amplified TCR beta CDR3 regions from RNA transcripts. First-round RT-PCR with HTBI primers amplified the TCR CDR3 region. TCRdb re-derived calls from the multiplex PCR reads in MiXCR, one entry per CDR3 protein. The top ten hold under 7% of the sample, which has 550,000 to 650,000 distinct CDR3 sequences, around 14% seen once. The CDR3 runs to 15 residues. Germline V gene sequence: CDR1 SGHAT, CDR2 FQDESV (reference sequence). This clonotype came up many times. Its specificity is not known. The junction departs from the called germline gene at one end, perhaps through a read error. Patients having uncontrolled infection, another autoimmune disease, pregnancy or lactation were not included. Preceding any ophthalmopathy symptoms, the blood sample dates from first hyperthyroidism diagnosis.

This clonotype was sampled from a woman younger than 45 with Graves' hyperthyroidism that later progressed to Graves' ophthalmopathy. This chain connects TRBV11-1 to TRBJ2-1, with TRBD2 as a possible D gene (5 bases). The sequenced material came from blood. The CDR3 loop reads CASSVALSSYNEQFF. The CDR3 nucleotides are TGTGCCAGCAGCGTAGCGCTAAGCTCCTACAATGAGCAGTTCTTC. Variable domain in full (rest from reference TRBV11-1 and TRBJ2-1): EAEVAQSPRYKITEKSQAVAFWCDPISGHATLYWYRQILGQGPELLVQFQDESVVDDSQLPKDRFSAERLKGVDSTLKIQPAELGDSAMYLCASSVALSSYNEQFFGPGTRLTVL.